This TCR beta chain was captured in a study of T cell responses to AZD1222 COVID-19 vaccine. Between the trimmed V and J ends, which lost 5 bases and 1 base, there was a span of 11 bases. Per the germline V gene, CDR1 is SNHLY and CDR2 is FYNNEI. The CDR3 has 14 amino acids. Measured with immunoSEQ multiplex PCR; TCRdb has only the in-frame clones, and not every one. The table has 110,000 or so clones, just over 85% seen once; the top ten hold approximately 16%. The gene calls are TRBV2 and TRBJ1-1, with D possibly being TRBD1 (6 bases). The TCR originated in an adult who received the AZD1222 COVID-19 vaccine. The sample consisted of peripheral blood, taken 28 days after the second AZD1222 dose. DNA of the CDR3: TGTGCCAGCAGTTCTCAGGGGCAGAACACTGAAGCTTTCTTT. Its protein is CASSSQGQNTEAFF.